The 15 T cell receptor beta chains given below trace back to one sample, sequenced in a study of cytomegalovirus exposure and HLA in healthy donors. Primers: 60 Vbeta forward and 13 Jbeta reverse. Only in-frame clones appear in the TCRdb table, and some are missing; sequencing was by immunoSEQ multiplex PCR. The profile shows over 100,000 clones, about 61% of them singletons. Sequencing input: PBMCs. The origin of the receptors is a woman in her twenties or thirties in good health and CMV-seronegative.

This chain uses TRBV28 with TRBJ2-1; perhaps TRBD1 as D (6 bases). V lost 9 bases and J lost 5, with 11 bases in between. In germline, CDR1 is MDHEN, CDR2 SYDVKM. This CDR3 comprises 12 residues. Here the CDR3 DNA reads TGTGCCAGTAGGACAGACAACAATGAGCAGTTCTTC. The encoded protein is CASRTDNNEQFF.

This clone was observed a single time. The chain is built from TRBV12-5 and TRBJ2-3, with 7 positions matching TRBD2. V lost 2 bases to trimming and J lost 0 bases; unmatched junction nucleotides: 17. Germline loops: CDR1 LGHNT, CDR2 FRNRAP. The CDR3 consists of 20 residues. The CDR3 DNA is TGTGCTAGTGGTTTGAACCGCGGGCCTAGCGGCCAAACTAGCACAGATACGCAGTATTTT. It yields the protein CASGLNRGPSGQTSTDTQYF.

This clone was counted only a few times. The V and J genes are TRBV11-2 and TRBJ2-1; the D gene is possibly TRBD2 (5 bases). The germline V gene encodes CDR1 SGHAT and CDR2 FQNNGV. V lost 5 bases and J 4 bases, leaving 9 bases between the germline ends. This CDR3 spans 13 amino acids. The CDR3 region is CASSLRGYNEQFF. The CDR3 coding sequence is TGTGCCAGCAGCCTTCGGGGTTACAATGAGCAGTTCTTC.

The CDR3 nucleotides are TGCGCCAGCAGCCCCTCTCGACAGGAAATTAACTATGGCTACACCTTC. It yields the protein CASSPSRQEINYGYTF. The chain has TRBV5-1 and TRBJ1-2; maybe TRBD1 (6 bases). The germline V gene has CDR1 SGHRS and CDR2 YFSETQ. The CDR3 is 16 amino acids. Between the trimmed V and J ends, which lost 4 bases and 1 base, there was a span of 17 bases. Using reference TRBV5-1 and TRBJ1-2 for the parts outside the CDR3, the full variable domain is KAGVTQTPRYLIKTRGQQVTLSCSPISGHRSVSWYQQTPGQGLQFLFEYFSETQRNKGNFPGRFSGRQFSNSRSEMNVSTLELGDSALYLCASSPSRQEINYGYTFGSGTRLTVV.

This clone was detected only a few times. At one end the junction does not follow the germline gene, possibly because of a read error. V gene TRBV2 combines with J gene TRBJ2-7, with 9 bases aligning to TRBD1. Germline CDR1 reads SNHLY; CDR2 reads FYNNEI. The CDR3 runs to 13 residues. CDR3 amino acids: CASSEGTGVQGNF. The CDR3 nucleotides are TGTGCCAGCAGTGAAGGGACAGGGGTTCAGGGGAACTTC.

This chain connects TRBV30 to TRBJ2-2, with TRBD1 identical over 9 bases. J lost 0 bases, V lost 0 bases, and 5 bases had no gene match. The CDR3 has 17 residues. CDR1 is GTSNPN and CDR2 is SVGIG in the germline V gene (reference sequence). CDR3 residues: CAWSVTGGRTNTGELFF. CDR3 nucleotides: TGTGCCTGGAGTGTTACAGGGGGCAGGACGAACACCGGGGAGCTGTTTTTT.

The chain has TRBV6-5 and TRBJ2-1, with D possibly TRBD1 on 5 matching bases. The germline V gene has CDR1 MNHEY and CDR2 SVGAGI. The CDR3 loop spans 13 amino acids. V lost 2 bases and J 8 bases, leaving 10 bases between the germline ends. The CDR3 here is CASSYRQGYEQFF. DNA for the CDR3: TGTGCCAGCAGTTACCGCCAGGGCTATGAGCAGTTCTTC.

Points on this clone: Other DNA sequences in the same sample also yield this CDR3. In DNA form, the CDR3 reads TGCGCCAGCAGCTTGGCGGGACAGGGGAATTCACCCCTCCACTTT. This sequence encodes CASSLAGQGNSPLHF. The chain has TRBV5-1 and TRBJ1-6, with 10 bases matching TRBD1. CDR1 SGHRS and CDR2 YFSETQ come from the germline V gene. This CDR3 region has 15 residues. The V gene end was trimmed by 0 bases and the J gene end by 7 bases; junction bases not matched to a gene: 1.

The table lists this clone with a count of one. V is TRBV15 and J is TRBJ2-7; 7 positions match TRBD1. Trimming took 1 base from V and 5 from J; bases not matched to a gene: 20. The germline CDR1 and CDR2 sequences are LNHNV and YYDKDF (reference sequence). The CDR3 has 19 residues. CDR3 sequence: CATSRAGTEDYLSLDEQYF. The CDR3 nucleotides read TGTGCCACCAGCAGAGCTGGGACAGAAGACTATTTATCACTAGACGAGCAGTACTTC. Full variable domain (missing parts from reference TRBV15 and TRBJ2-7): DAMVIQNPRYQVTQFGKPVTLSCSQTLNHNVMYWYQQKSSQAPKLLFHYYDKDFNNEADTPDNFQSRRPNTSFCFLDIRSPGLGDTAMYLCATSRAGTEDYLSLDEQYFGPGTRLTVT.

The chain combines TRBV27 with TRBJ2-1, with D possibly TRBD2 on 6 matching bases. V shed 4 bases and J shed 1 base, with 14 bases lying between them. The CDR3 is made up of 16 amino acids. The germline gives CDR1 MNHEY, CDR2 SMNVEV (reference sequence). The CDR3 DNA sequence: TGTGCCAGCAGTTCGGTTACTAGCCTGTCCTACAATGAGCAGTTCTTC. Translated, it gives CASSSVTSLSYNEQFF.

The rearrangement joins TRBV19 to TRBJ1-4; D is unresolved. Germline V lookup: CDR1 LNHDA, CDR2 SQIVND (reference sequence). The germline V and J ends were trimmed by 7 bases and 0 bases, with 3 bases remaining between them. This CDR3 is 12 amino acids long. CDR3: CASTATNEKLFF. The CDR3 nucleotides are TGTGCCAGTACAGCAACTAATGAAAAACTGTTTTTT.

The chain combines TRBV5-1 with TRBJ2-2; 9 bases map to TRBD2. V shed 4 bases, J shed 6 bases, and the junction held 7 bases outside the gene matches. The length of the CDR3 is 15 residues. Germline CDR1 reads SGHRS; CDR2 reads YFSETQ. CDR3 sequence: CASSRGGRAAGELFF. In DNA, the CDR3 is TGCGCCAGCAGCCGAGGCGGGAGGGCCGCCGGGGAGCTGTTTTTT.

This clone has just one count. This rearrangement joins TRBV9 to TRBJ1-1; 7 bases map to TRBD1. The CDR3 covers 14 residues. V lost 0 bases to trimming and J lost 3 bases; unmatched junction nucleotides: 2. Germline V lookup: CDR1 SGDLS, CDR2 YYNGEE. The CDR3 spells CASSVEGQYTEAFF. The CDR3 DNA reads TGTGCCAGCAGCGTAGAGGGACAGTACACTGAAGCTTTCTTT.

J is TRBJ1-1 and V is TRBV4-1, with a tentative D call TRBD1 (5 bases). CDR1 is MGHRA and CDR2 is YSYEKL in the germline V gene. This CDR3 is 16 amino acids long. Trimming removed 1 base at V and 4 bases at J, with 16 bases between. Here the CDR3 reads CASSQVTGGVSTEAFF. CDR3 in DNA: TGCGCCAGCAGCCAAGTTACGGGGGGGGTGAGCACTGAAGCTTTCTTT.

This clone has more than one count but fewer than ten. The CDR3 bases are TGTGCCAGCAGCGTAGCTCTGAGGGAAGAGCAGTTCTTC. This sequence encodes CASSVALREEQFF. The rearrangement uses TRBV9 and TRBJ2-1, with D perhaps TRBD2 (5 bases). Per the germline V gene, CDR1 is SGDLS and CDR2 is YYNGEE. Trimming cost V 0 bases and J 10 bases, with 11 bases left between them. The length of the CDR3 is 13 residues.